This entry concerns a single T cell receptor (beta chain). How the authors handled the data: Scientists estimated how many nucleated cells there were by amplifying reference gene primers. Profiled with immunoSEQ multiplex PCR; TCRdb holds only in-frame clones, not every one. Clone size and V and J calls were adopted from that table, with D and trimming inferred from the DNA. The repertoire has about 130,000 clones, roughly 74% of them found once; the top ten carry around 5.2%. The record originates from a study of blood T cell repertoires in COVID-19. Whole-study context: COVID-19 samples collected from the United States, Italy and Spain covered acute and convalescent phases. T cells, B-cell-depleted T cells, or PBMCs provided the cDNA or gDNA that served as material.

Sample: peripheral blood. The sequence came from a man aged 55 to 70 with acute or convalescent COVID-19.

CDR3 coding DNA: TGTGCCAGTAGTATAGCGGCGGGAAACACTGAAGCTTTCTTT. Its protein is CASSIAAGNTEAFF. J is TRBJ1-1 and V is TRBV19; D call uncertain. CDR1 is LNHDA, CDR2 SQIVND, per germline (reference sequence). The CDR3 consists of 14 residues. V was pared by 1 base and J by 2 bases, with 8 bases between.